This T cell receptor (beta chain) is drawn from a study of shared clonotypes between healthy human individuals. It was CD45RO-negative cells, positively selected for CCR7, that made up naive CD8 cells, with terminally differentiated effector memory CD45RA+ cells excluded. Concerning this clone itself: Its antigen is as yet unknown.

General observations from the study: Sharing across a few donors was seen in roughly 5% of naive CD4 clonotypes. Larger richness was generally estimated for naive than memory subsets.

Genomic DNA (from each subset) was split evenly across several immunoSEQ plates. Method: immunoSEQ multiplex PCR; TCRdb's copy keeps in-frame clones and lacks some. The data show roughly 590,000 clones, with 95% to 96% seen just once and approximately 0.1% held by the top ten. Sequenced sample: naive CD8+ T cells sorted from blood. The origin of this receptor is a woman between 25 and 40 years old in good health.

DNA for the CDR3: TGTGCCAGCAGCATGGGACTAGCGGGAGTCTCAGATACGCAGTATTTT. This sequence encodes CASSMGLAGVSDTQYF. The chain employs TRBV13 and TRBJ2-3; 14 bases line up with TRBD2. V lost 5 bases, J lost 4 bases, and 5 bases stayed unmatched. The CDR3 runs 16 residues. The germline V gene encodes CDR1 PRHDT and CDR2 FYEKMQ (reference sequence).